This T cell receptor (beta chain) was retrieved from a study of T cells in Graves' hyperthyroidism and ophthalmopathy. The study's findings and limits: Blood also held most thyroid clonotypes expanded beyond 0.001. In validation, the model predicted ophthalmopathy. These predictions came a median roughly 6 months before onset. Ophthalmopathy was separated from stable hyperthyroidism by a 13 V-J model.

This clonotype was counted at least ten times. Its cognate antigen is unknown. This CDR3 is 16 amino acids long. Trimming left V 1 base short and J 0 bases short, with 12 bases between. Authors of the study amplified TCR beta CDR3 regions from RNA transcripts. The HTBI primer set served for first-round RT-PCR of the TCR CDR3. MiXCR was run by TCRdb on the multiplex PCR reads, yielding one entry per CDR3 protein. The table shows 250,000 to 300,000 distinct CDR3 sequences, with approximately 16% occurring only once. Predating any ophthalmopathy symptoms, the blood sample was taken at first hyperthyroidism diagnosis.

The sample consisted of blood. This chain links TRBV12-3 or TRBV12-4 with TRBJ2-5, with D unresolved. The TCR comes from a woman between 45 and 60 years old with Graves' hyperthyroidism that later progressed to Graves' ophthalmopathy. In DNA, the CDR3 is TGTGCCAGCAGTTTAGAGGCCGGCGACTACCAAGAGACCCAGTACTTC. This codes for CASSLEAGDYQETQYF.